This is a list of T cell receptor beta chains from one sample in a study of CDR3 diversity in severe acne. TCRdb reanalysed the PCR reads using MiXCR and keeps one entry per CDR3 protein. The sample holds 90,000 or so distinct CDR3 sequences, roughly 52% seen once. Sequenced material: blood. The receptors come from a male donor in good health, serving as a control. Both conserved end residues are trimmed from each CDR3. Each record gives: J gene, V gene, CDR3 length, clone size, CDR3 protein. Rows may omit the clone size; those that give it use once, few, many or a size class.

J: TRBJ1-5; V: TRBV5-1; length: 12; size: .; CDR3: ASSLRGTSQPQH
J: TRBJ1-4; V: TRBV2; length: 11; size: .; CDR3: ASSGGGTEKLF
J: TRBJ1-2; V: TRBV24-1; length: 12; size: many; CDR3: ATSGTLVNYGYT
J: TRBJ2-3; V: TRBV24-1; length: 16; size: .; CDR3: ATSDLTCQAVSTDTQY
J: TRBJ1-1; V: TRBV7-8; length: 16; size: few; CDR3: ASSTPGQGSGLNTEAF
J: TRBJ2-7; V: TRBV7-8; length: 13; size: once; CDR3: ASSLPTGSSYEQY
J: TRBJ2-7; V: TRBV5-1; length: 12; size: medium-sized; CDR3: ASSLGERVDEQY
J: TRBJ2-1; V: TRBV10-3; length: 14; size: .; CDR3: AISESGGRDLNEQF
J: TRBJ1-2; V: TRBV7-6; length: 11; size: few; CDR3: ASSLGDSAGYT
J: TRBJ2-5; V: TRBV7-7; length: 12; size: once; CDR3: ASSRREDYETQY
J: TRBJ1-2; V: TRBV9; length: 14; size: .; CDR3: ASSVGGQAANYGYT
J: TRBJ2-4; V: TRBV5-1; length: 13; size: many; CDR3: ASSLSGGAKNIQY
J: TRBJ1-1; V: TRBV13; length: 12; size: few; CDR3: ASSAQPQGAVAF
J: TRBJ2-7; V: TRBV7-2; length: 13; size: .; CDR3: ASSSLGTGEREQY
J: TRBJ2-7; V: TRBV11-3; length: 12; size: .; CDR3: ASSLVRDSYEQY
J: TRBJ1-2; V: TRBV25-1; length: 15; size: few; CDR3: ASSLWSVGQGADGYT
J: TRBJ2-1; V: TRBV25-1; length: 13; size: .; CDR3: ASSEGSSPYNGQF
J: TRBJ2-7; V: TRBV14; length: 13; size: .; CDR3: ASSQEVAGLGEQY
J: TRBJ1-1; V: TRBV20-1; length: 13; size: .; CDR3: SARDLRLRNTEAF
J: TRBJ2-3; V: TRBV6-5; length: 10; size: .; CDR3: ASRVDTDTQY
J: TRBJ1-6; V: TRBV7-8; length: 12; size: few; CDR3: ASSLHGARSPLH
J: TRBJ1-4; V: TRBV20-1; length: 9; size: many; CDR3: SALLAEKLF
J: TRBJ1-3; V: TRBV20-1; length: 10; size: few; CDR3: SAPAETDTIY
J: TRBJ2-2; V: TRBV2; length: 16; size: .; CDR3: ASRGGGGGGAATGELF
J: TRBJ2-7; V: TRBV12-3/TRBV12-4; length: 13; size: many; CDR3: ASSSPGAGVYEQY
J: TRBJ2-7; V: TRBV5-1; length: 12; size: .; CDR3: ASSLNSGAREQY
J: TRBJ2-7; V: TRBV7-3; length: 12; size: .; CDR3: ASSQTGTDYEQY
J: TRBJ1-2; V: TRBV19; length: 12; size: .; CDR3: ASSTARSLYGYT
J: TRBJ1-5; V: TRBV20-1; length: 12; size: many; CDR3: SASGTGGSQPQH
J: TRBJ2-7; V: TRBV28; length: 14; size: .; CDR3: ASSLSDGGAPGEQY
J: TRBJ2-3; V: TRBV6-6; length: 14; size: many; CDR3: ASSPSGQGRTDTQY
J: TRBJ2-7; V: TRBV20-1; length: 11; size: few; CDR3: SAEREGLPEQY
J: TRBJ2-3; V: TRBV20-1; length: 14; size: .; CDR3: SATSDLRQELDTQY
J: TRBJ1-5; V: TRBV20-1; length: 14; size: .; CDR3: SARDARAWSNQPQH
J: TRBJ1-1; V: TRBV11-3; length: 13; size: .; CDR3: ASSPRQGENTEAF
J: TRBJ2-7; V: TRBV25-1; length: 9; size: many; CDR3: ASSEYREQY
J: TRBJ2-3; V: TRBV20-1; length: 11; size: many; CDR3: SASSGSTDTQY
J: TRBJ1-6; V: TRBV5-5; length: 15; size: many; CDR3: ASRLRDRGQNNSPLH
J: TRBJ1-1; V: TRBV2; length: 10; size: .; CDR3: ASSRQGDGAF
J: TRBJ2-7; V: TRBV9; length: 12; size: .; CDR3: ASSPGGTATGQY
J: TRBJ2-7; V: TRBV14; length: 14; size: .; CDR3: ASSAYTGTSGDEQY
J: TRBJ2-7; V: TRBV20-1; length: 9; size: .; CDR3: SAGLAGAQY
J: TRBJ2-1; V: TRBV10-2; length: 10; size: medium-sized; CDR3: ASSWDYNEQF